Listed below are T cell receptor beta chains from one sample, sequenced in a study of cytomegalovirus exposure and HLA in healthy donors. Sequenced by immunoSEQ multiplex PCR; TCRdb stores in-frame clones only, minus some. The profile shows more than 150,000 clones, roughly 84% of them singletons. Sequenced material: PBMCs. The receptors originated from a girl under two years old in good health and CMV-seronegative. Each CDR3 is given with its conserved first and last residue. Each record gives: clone size, D gene, J gene, V gene, CDR3 protein, CDR3 DNA. D genes are given only for firm matches. Where a row states a size, it is once, few, many or the class of an expanded clone; other rows omit it.

>few|TRBD2|TRBJ2-7|TRBV18
CASSPPGGEQYF
TGTGCCAGCTCACCTCCGGGGGGCGAGCAGTACTTC
>few|NA|TRBJ1-5|TRBV6-1
CASSELPGNQPQHF
TGTGCCAGCAGTGAGCTTCCAGGCAATCAGCCCCAGCATTTT
>NA|TRBD2|TRBJ2-3|TRBV5-1
CASSLGASGGAFPTTDTQYF
TGCGCCAGCAGCTTGGGGGCTAGCGGGGGGGCCTTTCCCACCACAGATACGCAGTATTTT
>few|TRBD2|TRBJ2-3|TRBV4-1
CASSQPTSERADTQYF
TGCGCCAGCAGCCAACCGACTAGCGAGCGGGCAGATACGCAGTATTTT
>NA|TRBD2|TRBJ2-7|TRBV7-9
CASTPTSGAYEQYF
TGTGCCAGCACTCCAACTAGCGGGGCTTACGAGCAGTACTTC
>NA|NA|TRBJ2-1|TRBV2
CASSELGITSYNEQFF
TGTGCCAGCAGCGAGCTAGGTATTACCTCCTACAATGAGCAGTTCTTC
>NA|NA|TRBJ1-6|TRBV6-5
CASHTGYSPLHF
TGTGCCAGCCATACGGGGTATTCACCCCTCCACTTT
>NA|TRBD1|TRBJ2-7|TRBV5-6
CASSPLSNRGHEQYF
TGTGCCAGCAGCCCGTTATCAAACAGGGGACACGAGCAGTACTTC
>few|NA|TRBJ2-5|TRBV20-1
CSPGQETQYF
TGCAGCCCAGGGCAAGAGACCCAGTACTTC
>NA|TRBD2|TRBJ2-5|TRBV7-8
CASLLGQREETQYF
TGTGCCAGCCTACTTGGCCAGCGGGAGGAGACCCAGTACTTC
>NA|NA|TRBJ2-3|TRBV5-1
CASSLGVQSTDTQYF
TGCGCCAGCAGCTTAGGGGTCCAAAGCACAGATACGCAGTATTTT
>NA|NA|TRBJ2-1|TRBV12-5
CASGLAFISSYNEQFF
TGTGCTAGTGGTTTGGCATTTATTAGCTCCTACAATGAGCAGTTCTTC
>few|NA|TRBJ1-1|TRBV2
CASSEEGLHRAEAFF
TGTGCCAGCAGTGAAGAGGGGTTACACAGGGCTGAAGCTTTCTTT
>NA|TRBD1|TRBJ1-1|TRBV19
CASLFTGGTVRNTEAFF
TGTGCCAGTCTCTTCACAGGGGGGACCGTTAGGAACACTGAAGCTTTCTTT
>NA|TRBD1|TRBJ1-5|TRBV5-8
CASSATTGGGQPQHF
TGTGCCAGCAGCGCGACGACAGGGGGGGGTCAGCCCCAGCATTTT
>NA|TRBD1|TRBJ1-6|TRBV7-3
CASSPGDREFPLHF
TGTGCCAGCAGCCCGGGGGACAGGGAATTCCCCCTCCACTTT
>NA|NA|TRBJ2-3|TRBV5-1
CASSLVGSTDTQYF
TGCGCCAGCAGCTTGGTGGGGAGTACAGATACGCAGTATTTT
>NA|TRBD1|TRBJ2-3|TRBV5-1
CASSLARGFPGTDTQYF
TGCGCCAGCAGCTTGGCCAGGGGGTTTCCCGGCACAGATACGCAGTATTTT
>NA|NA|TRBJ2-7|TRBV7-9
CASSFDYYEQYF
TGTGCCAGCAGCTTTGACTACTACGAGCAGTACTTC
>NA|TRBD1|TRBJ2-7|TRBV5-1
CASSSGQGAGEQYF
TGCGCCAGCAGCTCGGGACAGGGGGCGGGCGAGCAGTACTTC
>NA|TRBD1|TRBJ1-2|TRBV7-9
CASSSGQGAQGGYTF
TGTGCCAGCAGCTCGGGACAGGGGGCGCAAGGTGGCTACACCTTC
>NA|NA|TRBJ1-2|TRBV7-2
CASSKVGASNYGYTF
TGTGCCAGCAGCAAAGTTGGGGCCTCTAACTATGGCTACACCTTC
>NA|NA|TRBJ2-5|TRBV15
CATSRDRADSWYQETQYF
TGTGCCACCAGCAGAGATCGTGCGGACTCCTGGTACCAAGAGACCCAGTACTTC
>NA|NA|TRBJ1-1|TRBV9
CASRWGRNTEAFF
TGTGCCAGCAGATGGGGGCGGAACACTGAAGCTTTCTTT
>NA|TRBD2|TRBJ2-5|TRBV5-1
CASSFAGGPSETQYF
TGCGCCAGCAGCTTTGCGGGAGGGCCCTCAGAGACCCAGTACTTC
>once|TRBD1|TRBJ1-3|TRBV30
CAWSAGTAPGNTIYF
TGTGCCTGGAGCGCAGGGACAGCTCCTGGAAACACCATATATTTT
>NA|NA|TRBJ2-7|TRBV6-1
CASREKRTPMDEQYF
TGTGCCAGCAGGGAGAAGCGGACCCCTATGGACGAGCAGTACTTC
>NA|NA|TRBJ1-5|TRBV7-9
CASTPGGQGKGYSNQPQHF
TGTGCCAGCACCCCCGGGGGGCAGGGGAAGGGCTATAGCAATCAGCCCCAGCATTTT
>NA|TRBD2|TRBJ2-7|TRBV9
CASSVVGGETANYEQYF
TGTGCCAGCAGCGTAGTCGGGGGGGAGACAGCCAACTACGAGCAGTACTTC
>NA|TRBD1|TRBJ2-1|TRBV6-1
CASGWDRSYNEQFF
TGTGCCAGCGGATGGGACAGGTCCTACAATGAGCAGTTCTTC
>few|NA|TRBJ2-7|TRBV7-9
CASSPKGQGSYEQYF
TGTGCCAGCAGCCCCAAGGGTCAGGGGTCCTACGAGCAGTACTTC
>NA|TRBD2|TRBJ2-1|TRBV6-1
CASSEEWGTSGYNEQFF
TGTGCCAGCAGTGAAGAGTGGGGGACTAGCGGATACAATGAGCAGTTCTTC
>NA|TRBD1|TRBJ2-5|TRBV2
CASSDPRTGVVTQYF
TGTGCCAGCAGTGACCCTCGGACAGGGGTGGTGACCCAGTACTTC
>NA|NA|TRBJ1-2|TRBV7-2
CASRRMGHGYTF
TGTGCCAGCAGGCGGATGGGGCATGGCTACACCTTC
>few|TRBD1|TRBJ1-2|TRBV2
CATETGVYGYTF
TGTGCCACCGAGACAGGGGTCTATGGCTACACCTTC
>NA|NA|TRBJ1-2|TRBV12-1
CASSLTLQGSYGYTF
TGTGCCAGCAGCTTGACACTCCAGGGGAGCTATGGCTACACCTTC
>NA|NA|TRBJ1-1|TRBV11-2
CASSFGPGTEAFF
TGTGCCAGCAGCTTCGGTCCGGGGACTGAAGCTTTCTTT
>NA|NA|TRBJ1-2|TRBV7-2
CASSWGRGAGSYGYTF
TGTGCCAGCAGCTGGGGACGTGGCGCGGGGTCTTATGGCTACACCTTC
>few|NA|TRBJ1-1|TRBV27
CASSFGQPMNTEAFF
TGTGCCAGCAGTTTCGGACAGCCAATGAACACTGAAGCTTTCTTT
>NA|NA|TRBJ2-7|TRBV19
CASSWASSSSYEQYF
TGTGCCAGTAGTTGGGCCAGTAGTTCCAGCTACGAGCAGTACTTC
>NA|TRBD2|TRBJ2-1|TRBV6-5
CASSYLGGGYNEQFF
TGTGCCAGCAGTTACTTGGGCGGGGGATACAATGAGCAGTTCTTC
>NA|TRBD2|TRBJ2-4|TRBV30
CAWTSGQDIQYF
TGTGCCTGGACTAGCGGGCAGGACATTCAGTACTTC
>NA|NA|TRBJ2-2|TRBV19
CASSVRDWDTGELFF
TGTGCCAGTAGTGTCCGGGACTGGGACACCGGGGAGCTGTTTTTT
>NA|NA|TRBJ1-2|TRBV5-5
CASSPDGQANYGYTF
TGTGCCAGCAGCCCCGATGGGCAAGCTAACTATGGCTACACCTTC
>NA|NA|TRBJ1-5|TRBV7-8
CASSPKGGLQPQHF
TGTGCCAGCAGCCCAAAAGGGGGTTTACAGCCCCAGCATTTT
>NA|TRBD1|TRBJ2-3|TRBV23-1
CASGTTGCTDTQYF
TGCGCCAGCGGGACGACAGGGTGCACAGATACGCAGTATTTT
>few|TRBD2|TRBJ2-3|TRBV7-9
CASIPAGGLDTQYF
TGTGCCAGCATTCCAGCGGGGGGGCTAGATACGCAGTATTTT
>NA|NA|TRBJ2-7|TRBV18
CASSSIQGEQYF
TGTGCCAGCTCATCCATTCAGGGGGAGCAGTACTTC
>NA|NA|TRBJ1-1|TRBV6-5
CASSLLMQMNTEAFF
TGTGCCAGCAGCCTCCTGATGCAGATGAACACTGAAGCTTTCTTT
>NA|NA|TRBJ1-2|TRBV27
CASRFTGQLNYGYTF
TGTGCCAGCAGATTTACTGGACAGCTTAACTATGGCTACACCTTC
>NA|TRBD2|TRBJ2-3|TRBV10-3
CAISENLAGGPSDTQYF
TGTGCCATCAGTGAGAATCTAGCGGGGGGGCCATCAGATACGCAGTATTTT
>NA|NA|TRBJ1-2|TRBV30
CAWSVVGAYGYTF
TGTGCCTGGAGTGTAGTGGGGGCCTATGGCTACACCTTC
>NA|NA|TRBJ2-7|TRBV27
CASRASWGSSYEQYF
TGTGCCAGCAGGGCCTCGTGGGGCTCCTCCTACGAGCAGTACTTC
>NA|TRBD2|TRBJ2-1|TRBV6-4
CASSDSSGSYNEQFF
TGTGCCAGCAGTGACTCTAGCGGGAGTTACAATGAGCAGTTCTTC
>few|NA|TRBJ2-7|TRBV6-5
CASRTNTYEQYF
TGTGCCAGCAGGACTAATACCTACGAGCAGTACTTC
>NA|TRBD1|TRBJ2-6|TRBV4-1
CASQDREEAWGANVLTF
TGCGCCAGCCAGGACAGGGAGGAAGCGTGGGGGGCCAACGTCCTGACTTTC
>NA|TRBD1|TRBJ1-4|TRBV6-1
CASTQGAAQNEKLFF
TGTGCCAGCACTCAGGGGGCGGCTCAAAATGAAAAACTGTTTTTT
>few|TRBD2|TRBJ2-3|TRBV15
CATSSRTGGRLTSTDTQYF
TGTGCCACCAGCAGTAGAACGGGAGGACGATTAACTAGCACAGATACGCAGTATTTT
>NA|TRBD1|TRBJ1-1|TRBV25-1
CASSEVGTVNTEAFF
TGTGCCAGCAGTGAAGTAGGGACAGTGAACACTGAAGCTTTCTTT